This T cell receptor (beta chain) was documented in a study of Ad26.COV2.S vaccination and SARS-CoV-2 variants. About this clone: Additional DNA sequences in this sample encode the identical CDR3.

Treatment in this sample: some 20 received Ad26.COV2.S at low or high dose, single or two shots; a few received placebo; per-sample allocation not given. On day 63 after the first injection, vaccine and placebo recipients gave samples. Germline V CDR1 and CDR2: SGHRS, YFSETQ. The V end lost 0 bases, the J end lost 1 base, and 7 bases lay between the germline ends. The CDR3 sequence is 15 residues long. TCRdb's table, derived via immunoSEQ multiplex PCR, lists solely in-frame clones and lacks some. The table has about 370,000 clones, 70% to 90% seen once. The source of this sequence is a person between 18 and 60 years old who received the Ad26.COV2.S COVID-19 vaccine or a placebo. This chain uses TRBV5-1 with TRBJ2-2, with D possibly matching TRBD1 (5 bases). Sequences were derived from peripheral blood, sampled in a trial of Ad26.COV2.S vaccine versus placebo. The CDR3 sequence: CASSLATGNTGELFF. CDR3 in DNA: TGCGCCAGCAGCTTGGCCACAGGGAACACCGGGGAGCTGTTTTTT.